The rows below give T cell receptor beta chains drawn from one sample of a study of blood T cells in healthy people across ages. TCRdb recomputed calls from the 5' RACE reads with MiXCR, one row per CDR3 protein. The sample holds about 1.1 million distinct CDR3 sequences, approximately 38% seen once. The sample was blood. The receptors were sampled from a man in his late teens or twenties in good health. The CDR3 runs from the conserved cysteine through the conserved F or W. Each record gives: J gene, clone size, D gene, V gene, CDR3 DNA, CDR3 protein. The D gene is left open where the match is weak. The size of a clone is reported for some rows only, either as once, few or many, or as a class for expanded clones.

j_gene: TRBJ2-1
abundance: many
d_gene: -
v_gene: TRBV3-1
CDR3nt: TGTGCCAGCAGCCAAGGTCTAGAGCAGTTCTTC
CDR3aa: CASSQGLEQFF

j_gene: TRBJ1-1
abundance: -
d_gene: TRBD1
v_gene: TRBV5-1
CDR3nt: TGCGCCAGCAGCACAGGGGGGCCGAACACTGAAGCTTTCTTT
CDR3aa: CASSTGGPNTEAFF

j_gene: TRBJ2-3
abundance: -
d_gene: TRBD1
v_gene: TRBV5-1
CDR3nt: TGCGCCAGCAGCCCCCAAATGGGGACAGGGGAGGTAGATACGCAGTATTTT
CDR3aa: CASSPQMGTGEVDTQYF

j_gene: TRBJ2-3
abundance: many
d_gene: -
v_gene: TRBV7-2
CDR3nt: TGTGCCAGCAGCTCTTCCAACACAGATACGCAGTATTTT
CDR3aa: CASSSSNTDTQYF

j_gene: TRBJ2-5
abundance: few
d_gene: -
v_gene: TRBV27
CDR3nt: TGTGCCAGCCGAGAGAACTTTCAAGAGACCCAGTACTTC
CDR3aa: CASRENFQETQYF

j_gene: TRBJ2-1
abundance: few
d_gene: -
v_gene: TRBV24-1
CDR3nt: TGTGCCACCAGTGATCCAGACAGGTACAATGAGCAGTTCTTC
CDR3aa: CATSDPDRYNEQFF

j_gene: TRBJ1-4
abundance: -
d_gene: TRBD1
v_gene: TRBV20-1
CDR3nt: TGCAGTGCCCCAGCCTCTCAGGGGGCGCGTGAAAAACTGTTTTTT
CDR3aa: CSAPASQGAREKLFF

j_gene: TRBJ1-2
abundance: -
d_gene: -
v_gene: TRBV4-3
CDR3nt: TGCGCCAGCAGCCAAGAGGAAGGATCTGGTGGCTACACCTTC
CDR3aa: CASSQEEGSGGYTF

j_gene: TRBJ2-5
abundance: -
d_gene: -
v_gene: TRBV6-2/TRBV6-3
CDR3nt: TGTGCCAGCAGTCGACAGGTTGACAATGAGCAGTACTTC
CDR3aa: CASSRQVDNEQYF

j_gene: TRBJ2-1
abundance: few
d_gene: TRBD2
v_gene: TRBV12-3/TRBV12-4
CDR3nt: TGTGCCAGCAGTTTCCACACTAGCGGGGGTTCCTACAATGAGCAGTTCTTC
CDR3aa: CASSFHTSGGSYNEQFF

j_gene: TRBJ2-7
abundance: -
d_gene: -
v_gene: TRBV5-1
CDR3nt: TGCGCCAGCAGCTTGACGGTCAGGGGCTACGAGCAGTACTTC
CDR3aa: CASSLTVRGYEQYF

j_gene: TRBJ1-1
abundance: once
d_gene: -
v_gene: TRBV5-1
CDR3nt: TGCGCCAGCAGCCAGGGCCCGGTCGGTGAAGCTTTCTTT
CDR3aa: CASSQGPVGEAFF

j_gene: TRBJ2-7
abundance: -
d_gene: TRBD2
v_gene: TRBV7-2
CDR3nt: TGTGCCAGCAGCTTAGAACTAGCGGGGGGGCCCTACAATGAGCAGTACTTC
CDR3aa: CASSLELAGGPYNEQYF

j_gene: TRBJ1-5
abundance: -
d_gene: -
v_gene: TRBV4-3
CDR3nt: TGCGCCAGCAGCCAAGAGGGGACTAGCAATCAGCCCCAGCATTTT
CDR3aa: CASSQEGTSNQPQHF

j_gene: TRBJ2-5
abundance: few
d_gene: -
v_gene: TRBV7-9
CDR3nt: TGTGCCAGCAGCATTACAGGAAACCTACAAGAGACCCAGTACTTC
CDR3aa: CASSITGNLQETQYF

j_gene: TRBJ2-7
abundance: -
d_gene: TRBD2
v_gene: TRBV4-3
CDR3nt: TGCGCCAGCAGCCAAGGAGCGGGGGTCCTTTCCTACGAGCAGTACTTC
CDR3aa: CASSQGAGVLSYEQYF

j_gene: TRBJ2-3
abundance: -
d_gene: TRBD1
v_gene: TRBV20-1
CDR3nt: TGCAGTGCTATATATTTTCGGGGACAGGGGAGGGATACGCAGTATTTT
CDR3aa: CSAIYFRGQGRDTQYF

j_gene: TRBJ1-5
abundance: -
d_gene: -
v_gene: TRBV19
CDR3nt: TGTGCCAGTAGTATGACGGGGACCCAGCCCCAGCATTTT
CDR3aa: CASSMTGTQPQHF

j_gene: TRBJ2-1
abundance: few
d_gene: -
v_gene: TRBV9
CDR3nt: TGTGCCAGCAGCGTAGTGGAAGCAGTCCATGAGCAGTTCTTC
CDR3aa: CASSVVEAVHEQFF

j_gene: TRBJ1-5
abundance: -
d_gene: TRBD1
v_gene: TRBV6-6
CDR3nt: TGTGCCAGCAGTTACAGCGAGACAGGGGTTCAGCCCCAGCATTTT
CDR3aa: CASSYSETGVQPQHF

j_gene: TRBJ2-7
abundance: -
d_gene: -
v_gene: TRBV29-1
CDR3nt: TGCAGCGTTGAACGTGGCAGCGTGAAGCAGTACTTC
CDR3aa: CSVERGSVKQYF

j_gene: TRBJ2-1
abundance: -
d_gene: TRBD2
v_gene: TRBV20-1
CDR3nt: TGCAGTGCTAGTACCCCTAGCGGCGGTGAGCAGTTCTTC
CDR3aa: CSASTPSGGEQFF

j_gene: TRBJ2-7
abundance: few
d_gene: TRBD1
v_gene: TRBV9
CDR3nt: TGTGCCAGCAGCGTGGGACAGGGCTCCTACAATGAGCAGTACTTC
CDR3aa: CASSVGQGSYNEQYF

j_gene: TRBJ2-3
abundance: few
d_gene: -
v_gene: TRBV27
CDR3nt: TGTGCCAGCAGCTCAAGGGACTCCAGCACAGATACGCAGTATTTT
CDR3aa: CASSSRDSSTDTQYF

j_gene: TRBJ2-4
abundance: many
d_gene: -
v_gene: TRBV11-2
CDR3nt: TGTGCCAGCAGCTTAGTATCGGGGCAGAAAAACATTCAGTACTTC
CDR3aa: CASSLVSGQKNIQYF

j_gene: TRBJ2-3
abundance: -
d_gene: -
v_gene: TRBV5-1
CDR3nt: TGCGCCAGCAGCCACCCCCTTAGCGGAGATACGCAGTATTTT
CDR3aa: CASSHPLSGDTQYF

j_gene: TRBJ1-2
abundance: -
d_gene: -
v_gene: TRBV18
CDR3nt: TGTGCCAGCTCACCAACAGCGGCTAGCTATGGCTACACCTTC
CDR3aa: CASSPTAASYGYTF

j_gene: TRBJ2-1
abundance: many
d_gene: -
v_gene: TRBV5-1
CDR3nt: TGCGCCAGCAGCCAGGGACAAACTTACAATGAGCAGTTCTTC
CDR3aa: CASSQGQTYNEQFF

j_gene: TRBJ2-5
abundance: few
d_gene: -
v_gene: TRBV3-1
CDR3nt: TGTGCCAGCAGCCAAGGAGGAATAAGGGAGACCCAGTACTTC
CDR3aa: CASSQGGIRETQYF

j_gene: TRBJ2-7
abundance: many
d_gene: TRBD1
v_gene: TRBV10-3
CDR3nt: TGTGCCATCAGTGACTTACAGGGGGTGACCTACGAGCAGTACTTC
CDR3aa: CAISDLQGVTYEQYF

j_gene: TRBJ2-1
abundance: few
d_gene: -
v_gene: TRBV27
CDR3nt: TGTGCCAGCAGTTTTGGGGGTTCCGTTGCTGAGCAGTTCTTC
CDR3aa: CASSFGGSVAEQFF

j_gene: TRBJ1-3
abundance: once
d_gene: TRBD1
v_gene: TRBV9
CDR3nt: TGTGCCAGCAGCGGGGGACAGCCACAGAAAAGGGGAAACACCATATATTTT
CDR3aa: CASSGGQPQKRGNTIYF

j_gene: TRBJ2-2
abundance: -
d_gene: -
v_gene: TRBV4-1
CDR3nt: TGCGCCAGCAGCCAAGGCGGGGAAGCCGGGGAGCTGTTTTTT
CDR3aa: CASSQGGEAGELFF

j_gene: TRBJ1-6
abundance: -
d_gene: -
v_gene: TRBV7-2
CDR3nt: TGTGCCAGCAGCTTAGCGCTCTTCAGGATCTCCTATAATTCACCCCTCCACTTT
CDR3aa: CASSLALFRISYNSPLHF

j_gene: TRBJ1-6
abundance: -
d_gene: -
v_gene: TRBV20-1
CDR3nt: TGCAGTGCTAGGGTCCGGCCGTTGGATTCACCCCTCCGCTTT
CDR3aa: CSARVRPLDSPLRF

j_gene: TRBJ2-7
abundance: -
d_gene: -
v_gene: TRBV4-2
CDR3nt: TGTGCCAGCAGCCAAGAATTGGCGTACGAGCAGTACTTC
CDR3aa: CASSQELAYEQYF

j_gene: TRBJ1-1
abundance: -
d_gene: -
v_gene: TRBV15
CDR3nt: TGTGCCACCAGCGGAGATAGTCCGGGTGGTGAAGCTTTCTTT
CDR3aa: CATSGDSPGGEAFF